This T cell receptor (beta chain) was captured in a study of identifying expanded T cells in peripheral blood. Method: immunoSEQ multiplex PCR; TCRdb's copy keeps in-frame clones and lacks some. Of roughly 61,000 clones in the sample, approximately 90% were seen once. CDR1 is DFQATT, CDR2 SNEGSKA, per germline (reference sequence). The V end lost 5 bases, the J end lost 2 bases, and 5 bases lay between the germline ends. The CDR3 covers 11 residues. Sequenced material: blood. The chain uses TRBV20-1 and TRBJ2-3, with D maybe TRBD1 (5 bases). The clonotype originates from a person aged 18 to 70 in good health. CDR3 loop: CSAGATDTQYF. CDR3 bases: TGCAGTGCTGGGGCCACAGATACGCAGTATTTT.